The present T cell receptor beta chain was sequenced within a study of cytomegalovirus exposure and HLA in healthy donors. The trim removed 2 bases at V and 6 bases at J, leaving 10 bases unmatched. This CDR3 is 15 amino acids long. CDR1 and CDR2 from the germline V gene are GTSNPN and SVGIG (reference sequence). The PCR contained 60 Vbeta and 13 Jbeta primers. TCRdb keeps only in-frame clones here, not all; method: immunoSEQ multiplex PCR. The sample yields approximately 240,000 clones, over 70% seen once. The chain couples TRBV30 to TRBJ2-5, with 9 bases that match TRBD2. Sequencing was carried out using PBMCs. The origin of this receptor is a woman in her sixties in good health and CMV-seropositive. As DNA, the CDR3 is TGTGCCTGGAGTCCCGTTGGCGGGGGGGCGCAGACCCAGTACTTC. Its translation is CAWSPVGGGAQTQYF.